Listed below are T cell receptor beta chains from one sample, sequenced in a study of blood T cell repertoires in COVID-19. Generated by immunoSEQ multiplex PCR, the TCRdb table keeps only in-frame clones and is missing some. Among about 59,000 clones listed, about 93% were seen once. The specimen was peripheral blood. These receptors all come from a man aged 80 or over with acute or convalescent COVID-19. The CDR3 runs from the conserved cysteine through the conserved F or W. D genes are given only for firm matches. Size tells how often a clone was seen (once, few, many) or the class of an expanded clone, and some rows leave it out.

size,V,D,J,DNA,CDR3
.,TRBV13,.,TRBJ2-2,TGTGCCAGCAGCCTCGGGGGTGGGAACACCGGGGAGCTGTTTTTT,CASSLGGGNTGELFF
.,TRBV18,TRBD1,TRBJ2-3,TGTGCCAGCTCACCTCAGGGGACAGGGTTTAGCACAGATACGCAGTATTTT,CASSPQGTGFSTDTQYF
.,TRBV5-1,.,TRBJ2-1,TGCGCCAGCAGCTGGGACACCGATGAGCAGTTCTTC,CASSWDTDEQFF
.,TRBV3-1/TRBV3-2,.,TRBJ1-5,TGTGCCAGCAGCCCCCAGGTTAATCAGCCCCAGCATTTT,CASSPQVNQPQHF
.,TRBV7-2,TRBD2,TRBJ2-3,TGTGCCAGCAGCTTAGCTAGCGGGGGCATGGATACGCAGTATTTT,CASSLASGGMDTQYF
.,TRBV28,TRBD1,TRBJ1-6,TGTGCCAGCAGTTTGTTAAGCAGGGGGATATATTCACCCCTCCACTTT,CASSLLSRGIYSPLHF
once,TRBV6-6,.,TRBJ2-5,TGTGCCAGCTCCCGGGGAGAGACCCAGTACTTC,CASSRGETQYF
.,TRBV30,TRBD1,TRBJ2-1,TGTGCCTGGAGTCCCATAGGGGGCCTTAGCTCCTACAATGAGCAGTTCTTC,CAWSPIGGLSSYNEQFF
.,TRBV3-1/TRBV3-2,.,TRBJ1-5,TGTGCCAGCAGCCCTTCGGACAGAGCCCTTCAACATTTT,CASSPSDRALQHF
few,TRBV3-1/TRBV3-2,.,TRBJ2-2,TGTGCCAGCAGCCAAGTAAATAGCGAGGCCGGGGAGCTGTTTTTT,CASSQVNSEAGELFF
.,TRBV2,.,TRBJ1-2,TGTGCCAGCAGTAGCGACAGCTATGGCTACACCTTC,CASSSDSYGYTF
.,TRBV19,TRBD1,TRBJ1-5,TGTGCCAGTAGCGAGCGGGACAGGGGAAAGCATTTT,CASSERDRGKHF
.,TRBV30,TRBD1,TRBJ1-6,TGTGCCTGGATTAGAGACAGGGAAGTTTCACCCCTCCACTTT,CAWIRDREVSPLHF
.,TRBV29-1,TRBD1,TRBJ2-2,TGCAGCTCTCGGACCGGGACAGGGGGGACCGGGGAGCTGTTTTTT,CSSRTGTGGTGELFF
.,TRBV7-3,TRBD2,TRBJ2-5,TGTGCCAGCAGCTGGGGGGGCCAAGAGACCCAGTACTTC,CASSWGGQETQYF
.,TRBV7-2,TRBD1,TRBJ2-5,TGTGCCAGCAGCGACCTCCGGGACAGGGGGCACGAGACCCAGTACTTC,CASSDLRDRGHETQYF
.,TRBV24-1,.,TRBJ2-7,TGTGCCACCAGTGACCCAGGGTCCTCTCCCTACGAGCAGTACTTC,CATSDPGSSPYEQYF